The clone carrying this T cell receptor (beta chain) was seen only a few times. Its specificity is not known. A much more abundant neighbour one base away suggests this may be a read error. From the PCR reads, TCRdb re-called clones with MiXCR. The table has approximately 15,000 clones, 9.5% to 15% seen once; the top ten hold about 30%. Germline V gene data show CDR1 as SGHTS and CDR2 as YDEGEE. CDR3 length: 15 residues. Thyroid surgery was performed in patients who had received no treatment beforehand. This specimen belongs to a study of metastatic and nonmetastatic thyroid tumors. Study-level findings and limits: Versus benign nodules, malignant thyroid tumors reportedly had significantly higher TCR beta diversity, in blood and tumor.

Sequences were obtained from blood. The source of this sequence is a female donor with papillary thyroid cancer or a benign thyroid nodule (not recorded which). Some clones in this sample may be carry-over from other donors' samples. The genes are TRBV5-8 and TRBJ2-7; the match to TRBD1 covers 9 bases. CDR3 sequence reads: CASSLGDRVSYEQCF. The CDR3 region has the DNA TGTGCCAGCAGCTTAGGGGACAGGGTTTCTTACGAGCAGTGCTTC.